These 9 T cell receptor beta chains originate from one sample sequenced in a study of radiotherapy plus CTLA-4 blockade in lung cancer. The assay was immunoSEQ multiplex PCR, and TCRdb's table has in-frame clones only and misses some. The sample lists roughly 78,000 clones, 78% seen once, with 7% to 8.5% in the top ten. Sequencing used peripheral blood, obtained from a patient treated with radiotherapy plus ipilimumab. The receptors were gathered from a human donor with non-small cell lung cancer who had a complete response to radiotherapy plus ipilimumab.

The chain carries TRBV30 and TRBJ1-1; 7 bases are a match to TRBD1. Germline CDR1 and CDR2: GTSNPN and SVGIG (reference sequence). The ends lost 1 base at V and 9 bases at J; junction bases unmatched: 14. The CDR3 extends over 15 amino acids. The CDR3: CAWSGKGAWMFKAFF. In nucleotides, the CDR3 is TGTGCCTGGAGTGGAAAGGGGGCATGGATGTTTAAAGCTTTCTTT. The entire variable domain, with the rest obtained from reference TRBV30 and TRBJ1-1, is as follows: SQTIHQWPATLVQPVGSPLSLECTVEGTSNPNLYWYRQAAGRGLQLLFYSVGIGQISSEVPQNLSASRPQDRQFILSSKKLLLSDSGFYLCAWSGKGAWMFKAFFGQGTRLTVV.

The chain employs TRBV9 and TRBJ1-5, with a possible D match to TRBD1 (6 bases). The CDR3 is 14 residues long. Per the germline V gene, CDR1 is SGDLS and CDR2 is YYNGEE. V dropped 3 bases and J dropped 4 bases, with 11 bases sitting between them. The CDR3 spells CASSGTVGNQPQHF. In DNA, the CDR3 is TGTGCCAGCAGCGGGACAGTAGGGAATCAGCCCCAGCATTTT. The whole variable domain, filled in from reference TRBV9 and TRBJ1-5, reads DSGVTQTPKHLITATGQRVTLRCSPRSGDLSVYWYQQSLDQGLQFLIQYYNGEERAKGNILERFSAQQFPDLHSELNLSSLELGDSALYFCASSGTVGNQPQHFGDGTRLSIL.

The J gene is TRBJ1-5, the V gene TRBV7-9; D perhaps matches TRBD1 (5 bases). The germline gives CDR1 SEHNR, CDR2 FQNEAQ (reference sequence). There are 15 residues in the CDR3. Trimming took off 5 bases at V and 6 bases at J, with 17 bases between the two ends. This chain's CDR3 is CASSLGGGLPQPQHF. Here the CDR3 DNA reads TGTGCCAGCAGCCTGGGGGGGGGACTACCTCAGCCCCAGCATTTT.

This chain joins TRBV18 and TRBJ2-1; 9 nucleotides match TRBD1. CDR1 and CDR2 (germline): KGHSH, LQKENI. The CDR3 is 15 residues long. Trimming at V came to 6 bases and at J to 6 bases, leaving 9 bases not matched to a gene. In DNA, the CDR3 is TGTGCCAGCTCCCCTTCCGGACAGGGGAGCAATGAGCAGTTCTTC. Amino acids: CASSPSGQGSNEQFF.

This clone occurred once. This rearrangement joins TRBV18 to TRBJ2-5; D uncertain. Germline lookup yields CDR1 KGHSH and CDR2 LQKENI. The CDR3 consists of 13 residues. Trimming stripped 3 bases from V and 4 bases from J, with 9 bases between. The CDR3, as DNA: TGTGCCAGCTCACCGCCGGCCCGAGAGACCCAGTACTTC. Translated, it gives CASSPPARETQYF.

CDR3 in DNA: TGTGCCAGCAGCTTAGGGATGAGGACGGACACTTTCTTT. It translates to CASSLGMRTDTFF. The V and J genes are TRBV7-2 and TRBJ1-1; tentative D call: TRBD1 (5 bases). Trimming left V 1 base short and J 12 bases short, with 15 bases between. This CDR3 contains 13 residues. CDR1 and CDR2 (germline): SGHTA, FQGNSA.

The J gene is TRBJ2-1, the V gene TRBV5-1; 9 bases map to TRBD1. The CDR3 is 11 amino acids. The germline V gene encodes CDR1 SGHRS and CDR2 YFSETQ. V lost 4 bases and J lost 15; bases outside the gene matches: 5. CDR3 in DNA: TGCGCCAGCAGCGCGACAGGGGGGCTGTTCTTC. Its protein is CASSATGGLFF.

The chain recombines TRBV11-2 with TRBJ2-1; D ambiguous. CDR3 size: 15 residues. Germline CDR1 is SGHAT and CDR2 is FQNNGV. The V end lost 2 bases, the J end lost 0 bases, and 8 bases lay between the germline ends. The CDR3 loop is CASSLSVGSYNEQFF. The CDR3 DNA sequence: TGTGCCAGCAGCTTATCGGTCGGCTCCTACAATGAGCAGTTCTTC.

This rearrangement joins TRBV25-1 to TRBJ2-7, with TRBD1 matching over 9 bases. Per germline, CDR1 MGHDK and CDR2 SYGVNS. V shed 1 base, J shed 0 bases, and the junction held 7 bases outside the gene matches. The CDR3 covers 17 residues. This CDR3 is CASSELLTGGPSYEQYF. CDR3 DNA: TGTGCCAGCAGTGAATTGCTAACAGGGGGCCCCTCCTACGAGCAGTACTTC.